This T cell receptor beta chain is from a study of blood T cell repertoires in COVID-19. Libraries were prepared by immunoSEQ multiplex PCR; TCRdb keeps only in-frame clonotypes and omits some of them. The sample lists 350,000 to 450,000 clones, 65% to 90% seen once, with just over 7% in the top ten. The germline V gene has CDR1 SEHNR and CDR2 FQNEAQ (reference sequence). Trimming removed 1 base from V and 9 bases from J, with 10 bases in between. The CDR3 runs to 14 residues. The rearrangement uses TRBV7-9 and TRBJ1-6, with unresolved D. The sequence came from a woman in her sixties or seventies with COVID-19, enrolled during active disease. Material: peripheral blood. CDR3 coding DNA: TGTGCCAGCAGCTTAGACCTTGGGAGTTCACCCCTCCACTTT. Protein: CASSLDLGSSPLHF.